The rows below give T cell receptor beta chains drawn from one sample of a study of molecular identifiers for immune sequencing clone quantification. TCRdb analysed the PCR reads with MiXCR anew, one entry per CDR3 protein. This sample has some 66,000 distinct CDR3 sequences, with under 20% found just once. Sequenced sample: naive CD8+ T cells from blood, with Jurkat cell RNA spiked in. The receptors derive from a human donor in good health. Some libraries in this study had Jurkat cell RNA spiked in. Both conserved end residues are part of each CDR3. The D gene is left open where the match is weak. Only some rows state a clone size, as once, few, many or a class for expanded clones.

CASSPPPGGSGSDTQYF	TGTGCCAGCTCACCTCCCCCGGGAGGGAGCGGGTCAGATACGCAGTATTTT	TRBJ2-3	TRBV18	TRBD2	many
CASSPIASGVRNEQYF	TGCGCCAGCAGCCCTATCGCCTCGGGAGTACGGAACGAGCAGTACTTC	TRBJ2-7	TRBV4-1	.	many
CASSYGLAGDTGELFF	TGTGCCAGCAGCTACGGACTAGCGGGTGACACCGGGGAGCTGTTTTTT	TRBJ2-2	TRBV11-2	TRBD2	many
CASSREGLAGGHEQYF	TGTGCCAGCAGCCGAGAGGGACTAGCGGGAGGCCACGAGCAGTACTTC	TRBJ2-7	TRBV7-2	TRBD2	many
CASSPRVGTGRFTGELFF	TGTGCCAGCAGCCCTAGGGTGGGGACAGGGAGGTTCACCGGGGAGCTGTTTTTT	TRBJ2-2	TRBV7-2	TRBD1	many
CASGLDRLGGQEAQYF	TGTGCTAGTGGTTTGGACCGCCTCGGGGGCCAAGAGGCCCAGTACTTC	TRBJ2-5	TRBV12-5	.	many
CASRPGLAGGIQETQYF	TGTGCCAGCAGGCCGGGACTAGCGGGAGGAATACAAGAGACCCAGTACTTC	TRBJ2-5	TRBV12-3/TRBV12-4	TRBD2	.
CASSLGGQPQHF	TGTGCCAGCAGCTTGGGAGGTCAGCCCCAGCATTTT	TRBJ1-5	TRBV7-9	.	many
CASSQDGGDEQETQYF	TGTGCCAGCAGCCAAGATGGGGGGGATGAACAAGAGACCCAGTACTTC	TRBJ2-5	TRBV3-1	TRBD2	many
CASSQLQGAVYEQYF	TGCGCCAGCAGCCAGCTACAGGGGGCAGTCTACGAGCAGTACTTC	TRBJ2-7	TRBV4-1	TRBD1	few
CASSSGDTANTEAFF	TGTGCCAGCAGCTCCGGGGACACGGCGAACACTGAAGCTTTCTTT	TRBJ1-1	TRBV7-9	.	many
CASSHGTDTYEQYF	TGTGCCAGCAGCCACGGGACAGACACCTACGAGCAGTACTTC	TRBJ2-7	TRBV3-1	TRBD1	many
CASSALAGVTAYEQYF	TGTGCCAGCAGTGCACTAGCGGGGGTGACGGCGTACGAGCAGTACTTC	TRBJ2-7	TRBV2	TRBD2	many
CASSWLLGGRYEQYF	TGTGCCAGCAGTTGGTTATTAGGGGGGCGCTACGAGCAGTACTTC	TRBJ2-7	TRBV28	.	many
CASSFLAGAGEQFF	TGTGCCAGCAGTTTTTTAGCGGGAGCGGGTGAGCAGTTCTTC	TRBJ2-1	TRBV6-6	TRBD2	many
CASSPTQGANTGELFF	TGTGCCAGCAGCCCAACACAGGGGGCGAACACCGGGGAGCTGTTTTTT	TRBJ2-2	TRBV12-3/TRBV12-4	TRBD1	many
CASRPQGAYEQYF	TGTGCCAGCAGACCACAGGGGGCTTACGAGCAGTACTTC	TRBJ2-7	TRBV7-9	TRBD1	.
CAGSYIGGNYGYTF	TGTGCCGGCAGTTACATAGGGGGAAACTATGGCTACACCTTC	TRBJ1-2	TRBV6-6	.	once